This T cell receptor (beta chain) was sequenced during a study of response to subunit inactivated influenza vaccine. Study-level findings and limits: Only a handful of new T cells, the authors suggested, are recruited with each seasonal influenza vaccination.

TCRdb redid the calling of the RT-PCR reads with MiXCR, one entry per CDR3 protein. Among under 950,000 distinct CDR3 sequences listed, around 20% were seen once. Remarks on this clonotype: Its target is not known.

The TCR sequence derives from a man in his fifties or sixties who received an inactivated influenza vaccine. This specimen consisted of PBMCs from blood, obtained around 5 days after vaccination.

The CDR3 is CASKKGQTNTEAFF. The CDR3 nucleotides are TGTGCCAGTAAAAAGGGACAAACGAACACTGAAGCTTTCTTT. The chain is built from TRBV28 and TRBJ1-1; D might be TRBD1 (6 bases). The germline V gene encodes CDR1 MDHEN and CDR2 SYDVKM. The CDR3 totals 14 residues. The V end was cut by 9 bases, the J end by 1 base, with 15 bases between.